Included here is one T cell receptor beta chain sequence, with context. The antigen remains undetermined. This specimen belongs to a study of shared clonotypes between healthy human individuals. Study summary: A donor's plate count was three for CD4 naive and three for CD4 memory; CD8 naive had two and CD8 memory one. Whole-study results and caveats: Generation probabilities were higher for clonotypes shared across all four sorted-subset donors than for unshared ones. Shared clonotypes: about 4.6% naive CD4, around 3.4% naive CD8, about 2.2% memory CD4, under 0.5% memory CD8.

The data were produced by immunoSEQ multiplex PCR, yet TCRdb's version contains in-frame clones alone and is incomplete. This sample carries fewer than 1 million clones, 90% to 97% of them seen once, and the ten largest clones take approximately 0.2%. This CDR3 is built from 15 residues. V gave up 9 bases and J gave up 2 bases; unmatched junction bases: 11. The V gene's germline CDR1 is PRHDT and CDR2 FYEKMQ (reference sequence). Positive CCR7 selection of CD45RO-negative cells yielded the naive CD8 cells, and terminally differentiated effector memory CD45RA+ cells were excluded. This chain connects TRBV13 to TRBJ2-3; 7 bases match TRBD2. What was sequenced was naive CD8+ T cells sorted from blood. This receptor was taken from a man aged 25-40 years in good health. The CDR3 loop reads CARGNSGPLTDTQYF. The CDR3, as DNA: TGTGCCAGAGGAAATAGCGGGCCACTCACAGATACGCAGTATTTT.